This entry concerns a single TCR beta chain. CDR3 length: 16 residues. V lost 0 bases and J 8 bases, leaving 19 bases between the germline ends. The germline V gene has CDR1 DFQATT and CDR2 SNEGSKA (reference sequence). The data are from a study of T-cell memory formation after mild COVID-19. TCRdb re-called the 5' RACE reads through MiXCR, storing one row per CDR3 protein. Seen here are some 320,000 distinct CDR3 sequences, roughly 15% observed once, and the top ten hold approximately 20%. This chain connects TRBV20-1 to TRBJ1-4, with D perhaps TRBD1 (6 bases). The TCR comes from a man aged 18 to 29 who had mild COVID-19 (a few samples of this study predate the infection). Cell type and time point are not known. The sequenced material came from PBMCs or a T cell subset sorted from them (not recorded which). CDR3 in amino acids: CSARDRDTGSREKLFF. The CDR3 DNA reads as TGCAGTGCTAGAGACCGGGACACCGGTTCGAGAGAAAAACTGTTTTTT.